This record covers a single T cell receptor beta chain. The data belong to a study of T cell responses to AZD1222 COVID-19 vaccine. The CDR3 is 15 amino acids. Trimming took 5 bases from V and 3 from J, leaving 14 bases between them. Germline lookup yields CDR1 MNHEY and CDR2 SVGAGI. The assay was immunoSEQ multiplex PCR, and TCRdb's table has in-frame clones only and misses some. The table shows around 78,000 clones, with nearly 90% occurring only once. The sample in question was peripheral blood, obtained on day 0 of MenACWY control vaccination. The receptor was isolated from an adult in good health. This chain connects TRBV6-5 to TRBJ1-3, with D possibly matching TRBD1 (6 bases). CDR3 loop: CASSRTGTSGNTIYF. The DNA for the CDR3 is TGTGCCAGCAGTCGGACCGGGACAAGTGGAAACACCATATATTTT.